The 24 T cell receptor beta chains below come from one sample, sequenced in a study of metastatic and nonmetastatic thyroid tumors. TCRdb reassembled clones from the PCR reads with MiXCR. The top ten hold about 26% of the sample, which has about 4,100 clones, under 45% seen once. No patient received treatment before thyroid surgery. Sequenced input: adjacent normal tissue. The receptors were gathered from a female donor with papillary thyroid cancer or a benign thyroid nodule (not recorded which). Some clones in this sample may be carry-over from other donors' samples.

In this sample, this clone turned up a few times. The chain employs TRBV3-1 and TRBJ2-5, with TRBD1 matching 8 bases. The trim removed 5 bases at V and 4 bases at J, leaving 9 bases unmatched. This CDR3 is 15 amino acids long. CDR1 and CDR2 (germline): LGHDT, YNNKEL (reference sequence). CDR3: CASSGTGGGVETQYF. The CDR3 DNA sequence: TGTGCCAGCAGCGGAACAGGGGGTGGGGTAGAGACCCAGTACTTC.

This chain connects TRBV2 to TRBJ2-7; the D gene is possibly TRBD2 (5 bases). Trimming took 9 bases from V and 3 from J, leaving 12 bases between them. Germline V gene sequence: CDR1 SNHLY, CDR2 FYNNEI. This CDR3 has 12 residues. The CDR3 reads CASSSGYYEQYF. CDR3 in DNA: TGTGCCAGTTCGTCGGGGTACTACGAGCAGTACTTC.

This clone was detected only a few times. V and J are TRBV24-1 and TRBJ1-2, with 8 bases lining up with TRBD1. Germline assignment: CDR1 KGHDR and CDR2 SFDVKD. V lost 4 bases and J lost 4; bases outside the gene matches: 7. The CDR3 runs to 15 residues. The DNA of the CDR3 is TGTGCCACCAGTGACGCAACCGGGACAGGCTATGGCTACACCTTC. Amino acids: CATSDATGTGYGYTF.

Within the sample, this clone is medium-sized. This CDR3 reads CASSVIAGGLEETQYF. The CDR3 region has the DNA TGTGCCAGCAGTGTAATAGCGGGAGGCCTAGAAGAGACCCAGTACTTC. The gene calls are TRBV6-1 and TRBJ2-5, with TRBD2 matching over 10 bases. This CDR3 has 16 residues. V lost 4 bases and J lost 3; bases outside the gene matches: 8. Germline assignment: CDR1 MNHNS and CDR2 SASEGT.

Notes on this clone: One end of the junction is discordant with germline, which a read error may explain. The chain uses TRBV19 and TRBJ2-4; 8 bases match TRBD2. The CDR3 has 13 amino acids. From germline, CDR1 is LNHDA and CDR2 SQIVND (reference sequence). The CDR3 DNA sequence: TGTGCCAGTAAAAAGCGGGAGACAGATACGCAATATTTT. It specifies CASKKRETDTQYF.

The chain combines TRBV20-1 with TRBJ1-4; D is undetermined. Trimming left V 6 bases short and J 0 bases short, with 8 bases between. CDR1 DFQATT and CDR2 SNEGSKA come from the germline V gene (reference sequence). The CDR3 has 13 amino acids. In DNA form, the CDR3 reads TGCAGTGCCTCACTTGCAACTAATGAAAAACTGTTTTTT. Translation: CSASLATNEKLFF.

This clone has a single count. The chain employs TRBV20-1 and TRBJ1-3; D call uncertain. V lost 6 bases, J lost 0 bases, and 12 bases lay in between. Germline CDR1 reads DFQATT; CDR2 reads SNEGSKA (reference sequence). The CDR3 sequence is 14 residues long. The CDR3 here is CSASPVSSGNTIYF. The CDR3 DNA reads as TGCAGTGCCAGTCCCGTAAGCTCTGGAAACACCATATATTTT.

This chain connects TRBV7-3 to TRBJ2-4; 13 bases match TRBD2. The CDR3 loop spans 16 amino acids. CDR1 and CDR2 (germline): SGHTA, FQGTGA. Unmatched junction bases numbered 8, after V lost 5 bases and J lost 7 bases. CDR3 loop: CASSQMPGLAGNIQYF. As DNA, the CDR3 is TGTGCCAGCAGCCAAATGCCGGGACTAGCGGGGAACATTCAGTACTTC.

The chain joins TRBV11-1 to TRBJ2-3; possible D gene TRBD2, 5 bases. The CDR3 is 16 amino acids. With 5 bases removed from V and 1 base from J, the gap between germline ends came to 16 bases. CDR1 and CDR2 (germline): SGHAT, FQDESV (reference sequence). The CDR3 coding sequence is TGTGCCAGCAGCCTAGAGTACCGGGGAGGCACAGATACGCAGTATTTT. Amino acid sequence: CASSLEYRGGTDTQYF.

As for this clone: At one end, the junction sequence differs from germline, possibly due to a read error. V and J are TRBV6-1 and TRBJ2-7, with a tentative D call TRBD1 (6 bases). Germline assignment: CDR1 MNHNS and CDR2 SASEGT. CDR3 length equals 14 residues. The CDR3: CASIRGTREGEKYF. CDR3 DNA: TGTGCCAGTATAAGGGGGACAAGAGAGGGCGAGAAGTACTTC.

The rearrangement uses TRBV5-1 and TRBJ2-7; the match to TRBD2 covers 8 bases. Germline trimming cut 0 bases from V and 2 bases from J; bases unmatched to any gene: 4. The CDR3 has 15 residues. CDR1 SGHRS and CDR2 YFSETQ come from the germline V gene. For the CDR3, the DNA is TGCGCCAGCAGCTTGGGAGGAGCGGGGGCCTACGAGCAGTACTTC. Its translation: CASSLGGAGAYEQYF.

The chain combines TRBV2 with TRBJ1-1, with D perhaps TRBD1 (5 bases). The germline V gene has CDR1 SNHLY and CDR2 FYNNEI. Between the trimmed V and J ends, which lost 4 bases and 6 bases, there was a span of 9 bases. CDR3 length equals 12 residues. CDR3 sequence (DNA): TGTGCCAGCAGTGGCAGGGTCCCTGAAGCTTTCTTT. This codes for CASSGRVPEAFF.

This clone came up once. This chain links TRBV3-1 with TRBJ2-3; no firm D call. Germline V gene lookup returns CDR1 LGHDT and CDR2 YNNKEL (reference sequence). Between the trimmed V and J ends, which lost 2 bases and 0 bases, there was a span of 6 bases. The CDR3 is 14 residues long. The CDR3 sequence: CASSQILSTDTQYF. The CDR3 nucleotides are TGTGCCAGCAGCCAAATCCTTAGCACAGATACGCAGTATTTT.

This clone was seen more than once but under ten times. The V call is TRBV6-1, the J call TRBJ1-1; D not resolved. V gave up 5 bases and J gave up 1 base, with 14 bases separating them. This CDR3 region has 15 residues. The germline V gene encodes CDR1 MNHNS and CDR2 SASEGT. The chain's CDR3 is CASSTGYRANTEAFF. In DNA form, the CDR3 reads TGTGCCAGCAGTACTGGATACAGAGCGAACACTGAAGCTTTCTTT.

This chain connects TRBV20-1 to TRBJ1-2; D ambiguous. Germline V CDR1 and CDR2: DFQATT, SNEGSKA (reference sequence). There are 12 residues in the CDR3. Trimming left V 8 bases short and J 4 bases short, with 14 bases between. CDR3 amino acids: CSTRAGFYGYTF. The CDR3 region has the DNA TGCAGTACACGGGCAGGATTCTATGGCTACACCTTC.

This clone was seen more than once but under ten times. The chain is built from TRBV5-1 and TRBJ2-1, with TRBD2 matching 12 bases. Germline CDR1 and CDR2: SGHRS and YFSETQ. Trimming at V came to 0 bases and at J to 8 bases, leaving 6 bases not matched to a gene. The CDR3 length is 16 residues. CDR3 residues: CASSLELAGGKDEQFF. The DNA for the CDR3 is TGCGCCAGCAGCTTGGAACTAGCGGGAGGTAAGGATGAGCAGTTCTTC.

The chain joins TRBV20-1 to TRBJ1-2; no reliable D call. Germline V gives CDR1 DFQATT, CDR2 SNEGSKA (reference sequence). The V and J ends lost 0 bases and 4 bases respectively, with 12 bases between them. The CDR3 runs 14 residues. The CDR3 bases are TGCAGTGCTAGAGATTTTAGGGAGGGCTATGGCTACACCTTC. Translating it yields CSARDFREGYGYTF.

There are a few counts of this clone. The CDR3 end shows no conserved phenylalanine or tryptophan, and so a read error is likely. The V and J genes are TRBV27 and TRBJ1-2, with D maybe TRBD1 (5 bases). This CDR3 region has 14 residues. V gave up 0 bases and J gave up 8 bases, with 13 bases separating them. Germline V gene data show CDR1 as MNHEY and CDR2 as SMNVEV (reference sequence). In DNA, the CDR3 is TGTGCCAGCAGTTTATCGGGGGACGCTGGAGGCTACACCTCC. Encoded protein: CASSLSGDAGGYTS.

In its sample, this clone ranks as medium-sized (0.01 to 0.1%). The V call is TRBV10-1, the J call TRBJ2-3, with D unclear. V was clipped by 2 bases and J by 3 bases, with 12 bases between them. The CDR3 totals 15 residues. Germline CDR1 WNHNN, CDR2 SYGVQD (reference sequence). In nucleotides, the CDR3 is TGCGCCAGCAGTGAGGAGATAGCCGGAACAGATACGCAGTATTTT. Amino acid sequence: CASSEEIAGTDTQYF.

The table lists this clone with a few counts. The V and J genes are TRBV6-1 and TRBJ1-4; D is possibly TRBD1 (6 bases). The CDR3 has 16 amino acids. CDR1 and CDR2 from the germline V gene are MNHNS and SASEGT. V lost 6 bases and J 6 bases, leaving 20 bases between the germline ends. In DNA, the CDR3 is TGTGCCAGCAGGGACAGACACACAAGGGGCCATGAAAAACTGTTTTTT. This encodes CASRDRHTRGHEKLFF.

The gene calls are TRBV5-1 and TRBJ2-2; D possibly uses TRBD1 or TRBD2 (5 bases each). The CDR3 length is 14 residues. Trimming cost V 0 bases and J 6 bases, with 9 bases left between them. The germline CDR1 and CDR2 sequences are SGHRS and YFSETQ. As DNA, the CDR3 is TGCGCCAGCAGCTTGGGGCAGGGAGCCGGGGAGCTGTTTTTT. It codes for CASSLGQGAGELFF.

This clone has a handful of counts. The V call is TRBV18, the J call TRBJ2-7, with D perhaps being TRBD1 or TRBD2 (5 bases each). Trimming pared 4 bases from V and 3 bases from J, leaving 19 bases between. Germline CDR1 and CDR2: KGHSH and LQKENI. The CDR3 loop spans 16 amino acids. In DNA form, the CDR3 reads TGTGCCAGCTCACAACTACCGGGACCGGGTAACTACGAGCAGTACTTC. Its protein is CASSQLPGPGNYEQYF.

This clone was seen a few times. The J gene is TRBJ1-1, the V gene TRBV19, with unresolved D. The V end was cut by 3 bases, the J end by 7 bases, with 12 bases between. The CDR3 runs to 13 residues. Per the germline V gene, CDR1 is LNHDA and CDR2 is SQIVND (reference sequence). CDR3 amino acids: CASSILGSGEAFF. DNA for the CDR3: TGTGCCAGTAGTATTCTGGGGTCAGGTGAAGCTTTCTTT.

This chain connects TRBV12-3 or TRBV12-4 to TRBJ2-1, with 7 bases fitting TRBD1. The CDR3 has 13 residues. V lost 3 bases and J lost 6; bases outside the gene matches: 2. The CDR3: CASSFRTGNEQFF. The CDR3 nucleotides read TGTGCCAGCAGTTTCCGGACAGGCAATGAGCAGTTCTTC.